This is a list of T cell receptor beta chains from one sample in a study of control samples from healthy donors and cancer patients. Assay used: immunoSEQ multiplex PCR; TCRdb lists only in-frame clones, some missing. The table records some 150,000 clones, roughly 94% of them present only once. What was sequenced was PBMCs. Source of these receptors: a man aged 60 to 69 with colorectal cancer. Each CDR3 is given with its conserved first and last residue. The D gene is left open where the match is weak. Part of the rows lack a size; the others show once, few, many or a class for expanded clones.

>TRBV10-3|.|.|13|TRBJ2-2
TGTGCCATCAGTGACATTAACACCGGGGAGCTGTTTTTT
CAISDINTGELFF
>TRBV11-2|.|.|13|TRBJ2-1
TGTGCCAGCAGCTTAGGCGGGATCAATGAGCAGTTCTTC
CASSLGGINEQFF
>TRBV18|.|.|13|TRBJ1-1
TGTGCCAGCTCACAGGGATCGGACACTGAAGCTTTCTTT
CASSQGSDTEAFF
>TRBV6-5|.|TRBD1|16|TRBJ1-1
TGTGCCAGCAGTTCAGACCGGGGACAGGAGGGTACTGAAGCTTTCTTT
CASSSDRGQEGTEAFF
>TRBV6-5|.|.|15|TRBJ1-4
TGTGCCAGCAGTTACTCGACGGGGGCGGGCGAAAAACTGTTTTTT
CASSYSTGAGEKLFF
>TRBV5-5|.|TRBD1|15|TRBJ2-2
TGTGCCAGCAGACGGACAGGGTCGAACACCGGGGAGCTGTTTTTT
CASRRTGSNTGELFF
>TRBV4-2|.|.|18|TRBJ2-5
TGTGCCAGCAGCCAAGACGGATCTAGGGGGAGGGACCAAGAGACCCAGTACTTC
CASSQDGSRGRDQETQYF
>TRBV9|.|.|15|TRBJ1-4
TGTGCCAGCAGCGTAGCTGGGGGGTTAGGGGAAAAACTGTTTTTT
CASSVAGGLGEKLFF
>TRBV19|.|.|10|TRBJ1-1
TGTGCCAGTATGGGCTGGGGAGCTTTCTTT
CASMGWGAFF
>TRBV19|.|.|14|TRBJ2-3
TGTGCCAGTAGTATAATTAGCGTCCCAGATACGCAGTATTTT
CASSIISVPDTQYF
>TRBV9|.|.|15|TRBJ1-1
TGTGCCAGCAGCGTAATGGGGGGCGGGAACACTGAAGCTTTCTTT
CASSVMGGGNTEAFF
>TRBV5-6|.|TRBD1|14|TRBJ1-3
TGTGCCAGCAGCTTGGACAGGGGTAAGAACACCATATATTTT
CASSLDRGKNTIYF
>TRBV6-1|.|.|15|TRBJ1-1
TGTGCCAGCAGTGAAACCCCCAGACCGAACACTGAAGCTTTCTTT
CASSETPRPNTEAFF
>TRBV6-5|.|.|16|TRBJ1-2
TGTGCCAGCAGTTACTCGATAAACCGGGACGTCTATGGCTACACCTTC
CASSYSINRDVYGYTF
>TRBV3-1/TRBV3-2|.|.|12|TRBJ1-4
TGTGCCAGCAGCCAATTAAATGAAAAACTGTTTTTT
CASSQLNEKLFF
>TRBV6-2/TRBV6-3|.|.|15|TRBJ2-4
TGTGCCAGCAGTTACGGGCAGAGGGGAGAAAACATTCAGTACTTC
CASSYGQRGENIQYF
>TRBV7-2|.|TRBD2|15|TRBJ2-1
TGTGCCAGCAGCTTGACTAGCGGGGGGGCCAATGAGCAGTTCTTC
CASSLTSGGANEQFF
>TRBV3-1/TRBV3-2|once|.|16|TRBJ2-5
TGTGCCAGCAGCCATGCCACCGGGGGGACAAAAGAGACCCAGTACTTC
CASSHATGGTKETQYF
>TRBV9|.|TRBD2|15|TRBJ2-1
TGTGCCAGCAGCGTAGGTAGCGGGGGGGCTTATGAGCAGTTCTTC
CASSVGSGGAYEQFF
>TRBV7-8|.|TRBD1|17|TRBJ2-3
TGTGCCAGCAGCCCAGGTACAGGGGGAGTAGGCACAGATACGCAGTATTTT
CASSPGTGGVGTDTQYF
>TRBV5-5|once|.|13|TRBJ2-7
TGTGCCAGCAGCTTAACTAGGATGCACGAGCAGTACTTC
CASSLTRMHEQYF
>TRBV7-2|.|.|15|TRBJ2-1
TGTGCCAGCAGAGAGGGACTCAGCTCCTACAATGAGCAGTTCTTC
CASREGLSSYNEQFF
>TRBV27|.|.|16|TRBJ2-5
TGTGCCAGCAGCCGGGGACGCCTACGAGTCGGGGAGACCCAGTACTTC
CASSRGRLRVGETQYF
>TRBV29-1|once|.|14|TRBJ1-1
TGCAGCGTTCGAGTTTGGGAGAAGAACACTGAAGCTTTCTTT
CSVRVWEKNTEAFF
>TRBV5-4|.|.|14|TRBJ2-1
TGTGCCAGCAGCTCAGTCAGAGTATTTCGTGAGCAGTTCTTC
CASSSVRVFREQFF
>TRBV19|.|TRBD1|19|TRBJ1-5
TGTGCCAGTAGTACCCCAAGGGGACAGGGGGAGAATAGCAATCAGCCCCAGCATTTT
CASSTPRGQGENSNQPQHF
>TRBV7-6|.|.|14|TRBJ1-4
TGTGCCAGCAGTTCGACAGCCTATAATGAAAAACTGTTTTTT
CASSSTAYNEKLFF
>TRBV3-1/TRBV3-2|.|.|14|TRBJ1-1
TGTGCCAGCAGCCAAGGCCATCAGAACACTGAAGCTTTCTTT
CASSQGHQNTEAFF
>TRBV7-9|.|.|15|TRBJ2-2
TGTGCCAGCAGCGCACCGGGACAGAACACCGGGGAGCTGTTTTTT
CASSAPGQNTGELFF
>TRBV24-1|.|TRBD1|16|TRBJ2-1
TGTGCCACCAGTGATTCCACAGGGGTAAACTACAATGAGCAGTTCTTC
CATSDSTGVNYNEQFF
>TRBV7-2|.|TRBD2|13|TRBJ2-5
TGTGCCAGCAGCTTCGGGCGGGGGGGTATCCAGTACTTC
CASSFGRGGIQYF
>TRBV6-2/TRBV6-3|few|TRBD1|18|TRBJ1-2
TGTGCCAGCAGTTTTTCACCACACCCCCGGACAGGGAACTATGGCTACACCTTC
CASSFSPHPRTGNYGYTF
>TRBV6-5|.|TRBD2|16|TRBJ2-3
TGTGCCAGCAGTTACTTGGGGACTAGCGGCACAGATACGCAGTATTTT
CASSYLGTSGTDTQYF
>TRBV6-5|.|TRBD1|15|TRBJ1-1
TGTGCCAGCAGTTCCCTAACAGGGGGAGGTACTGAAGCTTTCTTT
CASSSLTGGGTEAFF
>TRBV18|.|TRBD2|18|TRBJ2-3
TGTGCCAGCTCACCATCACATAGTACGGGGGGTAACACAGATACGCAGTATTTT
CASSPSHSTGGNTDTQYF
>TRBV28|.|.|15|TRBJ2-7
TGTGCCAGCAGTTCTCCTCCAACAGGGTCCTACGAGCAGTACTTC
CASSSPPTGSYEQYF
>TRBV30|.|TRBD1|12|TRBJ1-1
TGTGCTAGGGACAGGGACAACACTGAAGCTTTCTTT
CARDRDNTEAFF
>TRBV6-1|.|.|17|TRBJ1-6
TGTGCCAGCAGTGAAATGGTAGGTCCAGGTAATAATTCACCCCTCCACTTT
CASSEMVGPGNNSPLHF
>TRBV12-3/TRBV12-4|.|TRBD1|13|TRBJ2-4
TGTGCCAGCATCGGGACAGGGACAAACATTCAGTACTTC
CASIGTGTNIQYF
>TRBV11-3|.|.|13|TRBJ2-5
TGTGCCAGCAGCTTCTGGGACCAAGAGACCCAGTACTTC
CASSFWDQETQYF
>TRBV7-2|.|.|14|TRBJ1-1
TGTGCCAGCAGCTTAGGGGGAAGGAACACTGAAGCTTTCTTT
CASSLGGRNTEAFF
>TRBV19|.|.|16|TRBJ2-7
TGTGCCAGTAGTATTTTCGAGGGGGGAGGGAGCTACGAGCAGTACTTC
CASSIFEGGGSYEQYF
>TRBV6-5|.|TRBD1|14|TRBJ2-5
TGTGCCAGCAGTTCGGGACAGGGTAGGGAGACCCAGTACTTC
CASSSGQGRETQYF
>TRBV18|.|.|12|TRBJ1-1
TGTGCCAGCTCACCGGTAGGCGGTGAAGCTTTCTTT
CASSPVGGEAFF
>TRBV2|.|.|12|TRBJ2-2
TGTGCCAGCCGTGAGTTCACCGGGGAGCTGTTTTTT
CASREFTGELFF
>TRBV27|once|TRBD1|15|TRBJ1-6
TGTGCCAGCAGTCAGGACAGGGCCTATAATTCACCCCTCCACTTT
CASSQDRAYNSPLHF
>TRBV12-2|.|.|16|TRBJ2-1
TGTGCAAGTCGACATGAACCGGGACTAGCGGGGGGCAAGCAGTTCTTC
CASRHEPGLAGGKQFF
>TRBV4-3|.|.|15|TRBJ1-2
TGCGCCAGCAGCCAAGATCGCAGGGATGGCTATGGCTACACCTTC
CASSQDRRDGYGYTF
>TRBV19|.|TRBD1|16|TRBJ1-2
TGTGCCAGTAGTAAGGGGGTACAGGGGACTAACTATGGCTACACCTTC
CASSKGVQGTNYGYTF
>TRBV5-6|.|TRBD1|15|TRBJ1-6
TGTGCCAGCAGCTGGGGGGGACAGGGAGGGTCACCCCTCCACTTT
CASSWGGQGGSPLHF
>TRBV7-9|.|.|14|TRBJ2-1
TGTGCCAGCCTATCGATAGCGGACTACAATGAGCAGTTCTTC
CASLSIADYNEQFF
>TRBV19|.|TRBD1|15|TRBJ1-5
TGTGCCAGTAGTAGGACAGGGGGCCTCAATCAGCCCCAGCATTTT
CASSRTGGLNQPQHF
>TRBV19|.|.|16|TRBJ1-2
TGTGCCAGTAGGAGGGTGACCAATGGGGGTAACTATGGCTACACCTTC
CASRRVTNGGNYGYTF